Each of the 14 T cell receptor beta chains below was sequenced from the same sample in a study of T-cell reconstitution after alpha-beta-depleted transplantation in children. During its preparation, the TCRbeta library received unique molecular identifiers. Each CDR3 protein is one row after TCRdb ran MiXCR on the PCR reads. The sample lists roughly 500,000 distinct CDR3 sequences; around a third were seen once. This material consisted of PBMCs from the stem cell graft donor, taken from the stem cell graft. These receptors all come from a human donor who donated a stem cell graft to a child with aplastic anemia.

This clonotype was observed once. The chain couples TRBV20-1 to TRBJ2-3, with TRBD2 matching 7 bases. Germline V gene sequence: CDR1 DFQATT, CDR2 SNEGSKA (reference sequence). V lost 5 bases, J lost 4 bases, and 9 bases stayed unmatched. This CDR3 comprises 14 residues. As DNA, the CDR3 is TGCAGTGCTGCGACTAGCTTCTCTTCAGATACGCAGTATTTT. This gives the protein CSAATSFSSDTQYF.

The chain is built from TRBV20-1 and TRBJ1-2; TRBD1 matches at 8 bases. The CDR3 is made up of 14 amino acids. The V gene end was trimmed by 8 bases and the J gene end by 6 bases; junction bases not matched to a gene: 14. CDR1 and CDR2 from the germline V gene are DFQATT and SNEGSKA (reference sequence). CDR3 in amino acids: CSLLDAQGAHGYTF. CDR3 DNA: TGCAGTCTCCTAGATGCGCAGGGGGCCCATGGCTACACCTTC.

In its sample, this clonotype was seen a few times. The rearrangement uses TRBV29-1 and TRBJ2-7, with 15 positions matching TRBD2. After removal of 3 bases from V and 2 bases from J, the junction contained 17 bases not matched to a gene. Per germline, CDR1 SQVTM and CDR2 ANQGSEA. The CDR3 runs 20 residues. CDR3 DNA sequence: TGCAGCGTTGAGGTTTCCGGGACTAGCGGGAGGTACGGTTTAGCCTACGAGCAGTACTTC. It yields the protein CSVEVSGTSGRYGLAYEQYF.

The chain carries TRBV5-5 and TRBJ2-7; 11 bases are a match to TRBD2. The CDR3 has 15 residues. Germline V gene data show CDR1 as SGHKS and CDR2 as YYEKEE (reference sequence). With 4 bases clipped from V and 3 bases from J, the junction kept 6 bases outside the gene matches. In DNA, the CDR3 is TGTGCCAGCAGCGCGACTAGCGGGAAGCGCTACGAGCAGTACTTC. It specifies CASSATSGKRYEQYF.

The chain couples TRBV9 to TRBJ1-5, with D tentatively TRBD1 (6 bases). Germline CDR1 is SGDLS and CDR2 is YYNGEE. This CDR3 region has 15 residues. V was shortened by 0 bases and J by 1 base, with 8 bases between the two germline ends. CDR3 bases: TGTGCCAGCAGCGTAGCAGGGGAAAGCAATCAGCCCCAGCATTTT. It is translated as CASSVAGESNQPQHF.

Only a few counts were recorded for this clonotype. V is TRBV12-3 or TRBV12-4 and J is TRBJ1-1; a weak D match, TRBD1 (6 bases). The CDR3 sequence is 13 residues long. Deletions cut 6 bases from V and 1 base from J, with 9 bases between. The CDR3 spells CASRLGQNTEAFF. DNA of the CDR3: TGTGCCAGCAGGTTGGGACAGAACACTGAAGCTTTCTTT.

This clonotype was observed a few times. This chain joins TRBV12-3 or TRBV12-4 and TRBJ1-1; TRBD1 might be the D (5 bases). The ends were cut back, 7 bases at V and 1 base at J, with 13 bases in the middle. The CDR3 length is 14 residues. The CDR3 spells CASKRTGPNTEAFF. The CDR3 nucleotides read TGTGCCAGCAAAAGAACAGGACCGAACACTGAAGCTTTCTTT.

The chain links TRBV20-1 to TRBJ2-7; 15 bases agree with TRBD2. Germline V lookup: CDR1 DFQATT, CDR2 SNEGSKA (reference sequence). The V segment lost 3 bases and the J segment 4 bases; nucleotides outside the gene matches: 4. This CDR3 region has 15 residues. CDR3 in DNA: TGCAGTGCTAGGGAGGGGACTAGCGGGAGGTACGAGCAGTACGTC. It translates to CSAREGTSGRYEQYV.

This clonotype was observed a handful of times. The chain recombines TRBV6-1 with TRBJ1-1; D call uncertain. The V and J ends lost 2 bases and 2 bases respectively, with 9 bases between them. The CDR3 consists of 14 residues. Germline assignment: CDR1 MNHNS and CDR2 SASEGT. CDR3 residues: CASSELRTNTEAFF. The CDR3 DNA sequence: TGTGCCAGCAGTGAACTAAGAACCAACACTGAAGCTTTCTTT.

V is TRBV28 and J is TRBJ2-1, with 7 positions matching TRBD2. The germline V gene encodes CDR1 MDHEN and CDR2 SYDVKM. The length of the CDR3 is 14 residues. V was pared by 7 bases and J by 6 bases, with 9 bases of the junction left unmatched. The DNA of the CDR3 is TGTGCCAGCATGGGTCTAGCGGAGGCCAATGAGCAGTTCTTC. Protein product: CASMGLAEANEQFF.

The chain combines TRBV11-3 with TRBJ2-5, with D tentatively TRBD1 (6 bases). V shed 0 bases and J shed 2 bases, with 13 bases lying between them. CDR3 length: 16 amino acids. The germline V gene has CDR1 SGHNT and CDR2 YENEEA. This chain's CDR3 is CASSLDREGQQETQYF. CDR3 DNA: TGTGCCAGCAGCTTAGATCGGGAAGGACAGCAAGAGACCCAGTACTTC. Using reference TRBV11-3 and TRBJ2-5 for the parts outside the CDR3, the full variable domain is EAGVVQSPRYKIIEKKQPVAFWCNPISGHNTLYWYLQNLGQGPELLIRYENEEAVDDSQLPKDRFSAERLKGVDSTLKIQPAELGDSAVYLCASSLDREGQQETQYFGPGTRLLVL.

The chain combines TRBV7-2 with TRBJ2-7; 10 nucleotides align to TRBD1. The J segment lost 4 bases and the V segment lost 0 bases, leaving 6 bases of the junction unmatched. Germline V gene sequence: CDR1 SGHTA, CDR2 FQGNSA. The CDR3 sequence is 16 residues long. CDR3 nucleotides: TGTGCCAGCAGCTTAGCCCCGGGACAGGGGAATTACGAGCAGTACTTC. This codes for CASSLAPGQGNYEQYF. The whole variable domain, filled in from reference TRBV7-2 and TRBJ2-7, reads GAGVSQSPSNKVTEKGKDVELRCDPISGHTALYWYRQSLGQGLEFLIYFQGNSAPDKSGLPSDRFSAERTGGSVSTLTIQRTQQEDSAVYLCASSLAPGQGNYEQYFGPGTRLTVT.

The sample holds a few counts of this clonotype. The rearrangement links TRBV12-5 to TRBJ2-5; 8 nucleotides align to TRBD1. This CDR3 contains 14 residues. The J segment lost 2 bases and the V segment lost 5 bases, leaving 4 bases of the junction unmatched. CDR1 is LGHNT, CDR2 FRNRAP, per germline. CDR3 in DNA: TGTGCTAGTGGTCCCGGACAGGGTCAAGAGACCCAGTACTTC. Amino acid sequence: CASGPGQGQETQYF.

This clonotype was picked up a small number of times. CDR3 sequence (DNA): TGTGCCAGCAGTGCGCTTACTAGCGGCCCCTACGAGCAGTACTTC. It is translated as CASSALTSGPYEQYF. The chain links TRBV2 to TRBJ2-7; 8 bases match TRBD2. Germline CDR1 is SNHLY and CDR2 is FYNNEI. V gave up 4 bases and J gave up 2 bases; unmatched junction bases: 7. This CDR3 region has 15 residues. Filled out from reference TRBV2 and TRBJ2-7, the complete variable domain reads EPEVTQTPSHQVTQMGQEVILRCVPISNHLYFYWYRQILGQKVEFLVSFYNNEISEKSEIFDDQFSVERPDGSNFTLKIRSTKLEDSAMYFCASSALTSGPYEQYFGPGTRLTVT.